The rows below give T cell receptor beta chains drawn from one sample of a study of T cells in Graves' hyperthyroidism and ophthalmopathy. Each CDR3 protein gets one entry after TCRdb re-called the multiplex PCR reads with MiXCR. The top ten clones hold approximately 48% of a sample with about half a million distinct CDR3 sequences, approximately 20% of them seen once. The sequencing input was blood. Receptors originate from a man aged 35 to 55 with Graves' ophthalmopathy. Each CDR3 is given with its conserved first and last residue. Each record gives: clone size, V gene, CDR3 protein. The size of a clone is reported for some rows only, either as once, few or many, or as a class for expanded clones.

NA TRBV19 CASSRTDRTYNEQFF
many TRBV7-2 CASSLGPGQSNQPQHF
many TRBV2 CASSGRTAYVDEQYF
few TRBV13 CASSYPGQGSYEQYF
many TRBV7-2 CASSLGLPGELFF
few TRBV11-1 CASSDGPGELFF
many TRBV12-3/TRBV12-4 CASSLGAGFEQYF
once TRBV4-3 CASSQDQGSRNTEAFF
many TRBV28 CASGLRAPGEQFF
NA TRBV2 CASSEGGTGNGKLFF
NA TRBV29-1 CSVDGGEITDTQYF
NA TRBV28 CASSLRGSPMGEQYF
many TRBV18 CASSSTGTGDVYGYTF
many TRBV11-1 CASSPHIGGGSYEQYF
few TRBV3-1 CASSQDRAPLTDTQYF
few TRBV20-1 CSAQPGFPSGDEQFF
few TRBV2 CASRATKWGTEAFF
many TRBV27 CASSFSLIRTGHNEQFF
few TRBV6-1 CASSAFSDIYNSPLHF
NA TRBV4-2 CASSQGSTSGGPDTQYF
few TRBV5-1 CASSFPNGNEAFF
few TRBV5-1 CTSSLAPSGGELFF
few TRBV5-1 CASRSGSPTDTQYF
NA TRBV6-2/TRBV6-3 CASSPGTAGSGDPYNEQFF
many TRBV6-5 CASSYSARNTEAFF
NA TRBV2 CASSAGENTEAFF
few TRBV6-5 CASSYSAAGGYGYTF
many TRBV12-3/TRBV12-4 CASSQDRVETQYF
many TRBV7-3 CASSLKGAGTGFNEQFF
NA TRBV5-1 CASSDGQGRGYTF
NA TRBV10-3 CAITKGKSSYEQYF
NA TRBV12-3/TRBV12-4 CASSLRDRGLYEQYF
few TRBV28 CASSPSGTLNSPLHF
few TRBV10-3 CAISESGSYQPQHF
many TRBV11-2 CASSFSSGNNEQFF
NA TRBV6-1 CASSTTGAGNTIYF
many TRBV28 CASSPGRYGYTF
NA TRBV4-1 CASSGWGDTQYF
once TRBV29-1 CSVGGLHTVNEQFF
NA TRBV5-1 CASSLEGRVNEKLFF
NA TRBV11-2 CASFERDWSTGELFF
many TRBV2 CASSVTLATGELFF
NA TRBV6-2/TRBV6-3 CASNSGAEAFF
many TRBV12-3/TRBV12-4 CASRKQGSNQPQHF
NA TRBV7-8 CASSLNSVRTEAFF
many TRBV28 CASSSRKPLAGEYNEQFF
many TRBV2 CASSEAYTNYGYTF
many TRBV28 CASSTRAEGRETQYF
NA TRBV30 CAWFKGTWITTNYGYTF
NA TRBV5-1 CASSLGANRATDTQYF